The 18 T cell receptor beta chains reported below all come from one sample, sequenced in a study of blood T cell repertoires in COVID-19 (TCRdb year 2020). The library relied on the immunoSEQ multiplex PCR assay. TCRdb holds this immuneACCESS table with in-frame rearrangements only. Some clones are missing; in checked studies, unresolved V genes explain under half, and the rest has no known cause. This sample has roughly 200,000 clones in its table, and roughly 84% of those were observed once. The ten biggest clones cover 4% to 5.5% of the sample. The sequencing input was peripheral blood. The receptor source for this set is a man between 45 and 60 years old with active or convalescent COVID-19.

The CDR3 nucleotides are TGCGCCAGCAGCCCCCGCAGTCTCTTCCCCGATTCACCCCTCCACTTT. Amino acid sequence: CASSPRSLFPDSPLHF. This chain connects TRBV4-1 to TRBJ1-6; D uncertain. CDR1 and CDR2 from the germline V gene are MGHRA and YSYEKL. The germline V and J ends were trimmed by 4 bases and 8 bases, with 18 bases remaining between them. The CDR3 is 16 amino acids.

The CDR3 region is CASSQVGDTLNTEAFF. CDR3 DNA: TGCGCCAGCAGCCAAGTAGGGGACACTCTGAACACTGAAGCTTTCTTT. This chain links TRBV4-1 with TRBJ1-1, with D possibly TRBD1 on 6 matching bases. The V and J ends lost 1 base and 0 bases respectively, with 12 bases between them. This CDR3 has 16 residues. Per germline, CDR1 MGHRA and CDR2 YSYEKL.

A few counts support this clone. CDR3 residues: CASSLTSGILLGEQYF. Here the CDR3 DNA reads TGTGCCAGCAGTCTCACCTCCGGGATCCTCTTAGGAGAGCAGTACTTC. V usage is TRBV28 and J usage is TRBJ2-7, with a weak D call TRBD2 (5 bases). The V end was cut by 5 bases, the J end by 7 bases, with 24 bases between. Germline CDR1 reads MDHEN; CDR2 reads SYDVKM. The CDR3 is made up of 16 amino acids.

The CDR3 DNA reads TGTGCCAGCAGCCGGGGACAGATGAACACTGAAGCTTTCTTT. Translation gives CASSRGQMNTEAFF. V usage is TRBV27 and J usage is TRBJ1-1, with 7 bases that match TRBD1. CDR1 is MNHEY and CDR2 is SMNVEV in the germline V gene (reference sequence). J lost 0 bases, V lost 6 bases, and 4 bases had no gene match. The length of the CDR3 is 14 residues.

V and J are TRBV28 and TRBJ1-1; D is unclear. This CDR3 region has 15 residues. Trimming cost V 0 bases and J 1 base, with 9 bases left between them. The germline CDR1 and CDR2 sequences are MDHEN and SYDVKM. The CDR3 coding sequence is TGTGCCAGCAGTTTATGGAGCAATCGGAACACTGAAGCTTTCTTT. Its translation is CASSLWSNRNTEAFF.

In regard to this clone: One junction end does not reproduce the germline sequence, and a read error may be involved. J is TRBJ2-7 and V is TRBV7-9, with 9 bases lining up with TRBD1. From germline, CDR1 is SEHNR and CDR2 FQNEAQ (reference sequence). The CDR3 loop spans 15 amino acids. The CDR3 nucleotides are TGTGCCAGCAGCCCCCCAGGGACAGGGTTATCGGGGAAGAACTTC. This translates into CASSPPGTGLSGKNF.

Notes on this clone: The sample holds other DNA sequences that translate to the same CDR3. The chain combines TRBV3-1 (or the pseudogene TRBV3-2) with TRBJ2-1; D unclear. This CDR3 is built from 13 residues. Germline V gives CDR1 LGHDT, CDR2 YNNKEL (reference sequence). Trimming took 3 bases from V and 7 from J, leaving 10 bases between them. DNA for the CDR3: TGTGCCAGCAGCCAGGCCTCGCGGAATGAGCAGTTCTTC. Translated, it gives CASSQASRNEQFF.

A note on this clone: Since a much larger clone is just one base distant, this may be a read error. In the same sample, other DNA sequences code for this CDR3. This rearrangement joins TRBV5-1 to TRBJ2-7; D not certain. The CDR3 runs to 11 residues. V lost 3 bases and J 3 bases, leaving 4 bases between the germline ends. In germline, CDR1 is SGHRS, CDR2 YFSETQ. The CDR3 protein is CASSSNYEQYF. The CDR3 nucleotides read TGCGCCAGCAGCTCCAACTACGAGCAGTACTTC.

The chain couples TRBV4-2 to TRBJ2-1, with TRBD2 matching over 10 bases. Germline V gene sequence: CDR1 LGHNA, CDR2 YNFKEQ. This CDR3 spans 15 amino acids. Trimming removed 0 bases from V and 6 bases from J; junction bases left unmatched: 2. This chain's CDR3 is CASSQEAGGPNEQFF. CDR3 bases: TGTGCCAGCAGCCAAGAAGCGGGGGGGCCCAATGAGCAGTTCTTC.

The V call is TRBV7-6, the J call TRBJ1-3; D gene uncertain. The CDR3 loop spans 16 amino acids. Looked up from germline, CDR1 is SGHVS and CDR2 is FNYEAQ. Trimming shortened V by 5 bases and J by 0 bases, and 14 bases separated the two germline ends. The DNA of the CDR3 is TGTGCCAGCAGCCCCAATATTGCGAACTCTGGAAACACCATATATTTT. As protein: CASSPNIANSGNTIYF.

The chain links TRBV30 to TRBJ2-2; TRBD1 might be the D (5 bases). CDR1 is GTSNPN and CDR2 is SVGIG in the germline V gene (reference sequence). The CDR3 is 15 residues long. Trimming removed 2 bases at V and 7 bases at J, with 17 bases between. CDR3 bases: TGTGCCTGGAGTTTACTTCAGGGTTCTGGCGGGGAGCTGTTTTTT. Translation: CAWSLLQGSGGELFF.

Comments on this clone: Other nucleotide sequences from this sample produce the same CDR3. The rearrangement uses TRBV28 and TRBJ2-3, with 7 bases that match TRBD2. CDR3 length equals 16 residues. Germline lookup yields CDR1 MDHEN and CDR2 SYDVKM. V lost 5 bases and J lost 4; bases outside the gene matches: 12. DNA of the CDR3: TGTGCCAGCAGTCCGCGAGGGAGGGGATTGGCAGATACGCAGTATTTT. It codes for CASSPRGRGLADTQYF.

This clone was observed once. The J gene is TRBJ2-7, the V gene TRBV25-1; 8 bases are a match to TRBD2. V lost 3 bases, J lost 5 bases, and 9 bases stayed unmatched. The germline V gene has CDR1 MGHDK and CDR2 SYGVNS. The length of the CDR3 is 15 residues. The CDR3 nucleotides are TGTGCCAGCAGTGACCCCGGGGGGGCGGGCGACGAGCAGTACTTC. It encodes CASSDPGGAGDEQYF.

This chain joins TRBV5-8 and TRBJ2-1, with D tentatively TRBD1 (5 bases). The length of the CDR3 is 11 residues. V gave up 2 bases and J gave up 10 bases, with 7 bases separating them. The germline V gene encodes CDR1 SGHTS and CDR2 YDEGEE. The chain's CDR3 is CASSFRQEQFF. As DNA, the CDR3 is TGTGCCAGCAGCTTTCGACAGGAGCAGTTCTTC.

This sequence joins TRBV6-1 and TRBJ2-7; 8 bases align to TRBD1. CDR3 length: 13 amino acids. V lost 2 bases to trimming and J lost 6 bases; unmatched junction nucleotides: 3. Germline V gene data show CDR1 as MNHNS and CDR2 as SASEGT. Here the CDR3 DNA reads TGTGCCAGCAGTGAACAGGACAGGGTCGAGCAGTACTTC. Translation gives CASSEQDRVEQYF.

In the case of this clone: The same CDR3 is also encoded by other DNA sequences in this sample. V gene TRBV5-1 combines with J gene TRBJ1-2; 7 nucleotides agree with TRBD1. CDR3 length equals 13 residues. Germline loops: CDR1 SGHRS, CDR2 YFSETQ. J gave up 8 bases and V 0 bases, and 4 bases lay outside the gene matches. CDR3 amino acids: CASSLGQGDGYTF. Here the CDR3 DNA reads TGCGCCAGCAGCTTGGGGCAGGGGGACGGCTACACCTTC.

The J gene is TRBJ2-3, the V gene TRBV5-5; D is unclear. CDR1 SGHKS and CDR2 YYEKEE come from the germline V gene (reference sequence). Trimming removed 0 bases at V and 3 bases at J, with 8 bases between. This CDR3 is 14 amino acids long. The CDR3 loop is CASSLEARTDTQYF. The CDR3 DNA reads as TGTGCCAGCAGCTTGGAGGCGCGGACAGATACGCAGTATTTT.

The sample holds one count of this clone. This chain joins TRBV7-9 and TRBJ2-5, with D unclear. V lost 4 bases and J 5 bases, leaving 11 bases between the germline ends. Germline V gene sequence: CDR1 SEHNR, CDR2 FQNEAQ (reference sequence). The CDR3 runs 13 residues. The CDR3 region has the DNA TGTGCCAGCAGCTCATGGGCTTGGGAGACCCAGTACTTC. Amino acids: CASSSWAWETQYF.